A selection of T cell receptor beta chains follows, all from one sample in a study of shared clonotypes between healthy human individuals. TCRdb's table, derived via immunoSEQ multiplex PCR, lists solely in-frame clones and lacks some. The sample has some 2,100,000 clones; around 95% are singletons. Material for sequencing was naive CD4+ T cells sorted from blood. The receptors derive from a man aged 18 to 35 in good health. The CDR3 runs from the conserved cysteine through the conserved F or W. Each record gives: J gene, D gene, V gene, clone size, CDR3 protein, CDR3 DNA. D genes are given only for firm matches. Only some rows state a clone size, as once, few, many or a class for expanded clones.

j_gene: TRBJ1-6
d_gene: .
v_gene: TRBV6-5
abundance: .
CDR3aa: CASSRTELASPPHF
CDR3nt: TGTGCCAGCAGTCGAACAGAATTGGCTTCTCCCCCCCACTTT

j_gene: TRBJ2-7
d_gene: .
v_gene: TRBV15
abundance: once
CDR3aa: CATSDTDGTAAGDEQYF
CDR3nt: TGTGCCACCAGTGATACCGACGGGACGGCGGCCGGCGACGAGCAGTACTTC

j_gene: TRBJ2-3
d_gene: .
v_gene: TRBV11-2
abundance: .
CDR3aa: CASSLNEHGTQYF
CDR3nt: TGTGCCAGCAGCTTGAACGAGCATGGTACGCAGTATTTT

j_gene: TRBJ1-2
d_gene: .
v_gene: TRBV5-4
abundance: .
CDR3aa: CASSLVGSPAYGYTF
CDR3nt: TGTGCCAGCAGCTTGGTTGGGTCCCCAGCTTATGGCTACACCTTC

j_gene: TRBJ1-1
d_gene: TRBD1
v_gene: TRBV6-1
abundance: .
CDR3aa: CATRDTGGTEAFF
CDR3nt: TGTGCCACCAGGGATACAGGGGGCACTGAAGCTTTCTTT

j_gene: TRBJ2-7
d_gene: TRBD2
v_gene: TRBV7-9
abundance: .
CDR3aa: CASSLGGLAYEQYF
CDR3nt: TGTGCCAGCAGCTTAGGGGGACTAGCCTACGAGCAGTACTTC

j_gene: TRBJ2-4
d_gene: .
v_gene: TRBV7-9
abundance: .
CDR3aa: CASSTDRTLAKNIQYF
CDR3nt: TGTGCCAGCAGCACTGACAGAACACTAGCCAAAAACATTCAGTACTTC

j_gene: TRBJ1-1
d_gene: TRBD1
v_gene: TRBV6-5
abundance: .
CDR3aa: CASSYGQGNTEAFF
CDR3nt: TGTGCCAGCAGTTACGGACAGGGGAACACTGAAGCTTTCTTT

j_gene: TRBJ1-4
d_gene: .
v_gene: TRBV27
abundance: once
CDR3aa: CASSLNRGLGEKLFF
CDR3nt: TGTGCCAGCAGTTTAAATCGGGGATTAGGCGAAAAACTGTTTTTT

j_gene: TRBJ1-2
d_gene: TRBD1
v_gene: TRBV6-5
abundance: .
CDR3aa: CASRRGTGVGYTF
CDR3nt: TGTGCCAGCAGACGGGGGACAGGGGTTGGCTACACCTTC

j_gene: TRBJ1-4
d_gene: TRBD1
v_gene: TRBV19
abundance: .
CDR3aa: CASSTRRTGYSTNEKLFF
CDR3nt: TGTGCCAGTAGTACCCGCCGGACAGGTTATTCAACTAATGAAAAACTGTTTTTT

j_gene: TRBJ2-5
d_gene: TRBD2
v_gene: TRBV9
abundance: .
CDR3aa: CASSVATSGVQETQYF
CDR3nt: TGTGCCAGCAGCGTAGCTACTAGCGGAGTCCAAGAGACCCAGTACTTC

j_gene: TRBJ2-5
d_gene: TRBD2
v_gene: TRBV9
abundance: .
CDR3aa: CASSVGGRAPETQYF
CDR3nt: TGTGCCAGCAGCGTAGGCGGGAGGGCTCCCGAGACCCAGTACTTC

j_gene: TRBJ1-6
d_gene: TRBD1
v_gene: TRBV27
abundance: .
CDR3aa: CASRPQQGLSSPLHF
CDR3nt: TGTGCCAGCAGACCCCAACAGGGGTTGAGCTCACCCCTCCACTTT

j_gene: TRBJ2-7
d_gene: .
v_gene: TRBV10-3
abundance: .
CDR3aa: CAISEGAGREQYF
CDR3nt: TGTGCCATCAGTGAAGGGGCAGGGCGAGAGCAGTACTTC

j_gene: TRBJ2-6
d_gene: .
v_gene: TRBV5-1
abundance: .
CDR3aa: CASSYLGGPSGANVLTF
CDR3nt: TGCGCCAGCAGCTACCTGGGGGGACCCTCTGGGGCCAACGTCCTGACTTTC

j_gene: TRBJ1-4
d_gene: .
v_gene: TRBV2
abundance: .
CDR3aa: CASSGEGFEKLFF
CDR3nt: TGTGCCAGCAGTGGGGAGGGTTTTGAAAAACTGTTTTTT

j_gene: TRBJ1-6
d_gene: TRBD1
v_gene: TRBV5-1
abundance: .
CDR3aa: CASSLVSIGQGNSPLHF
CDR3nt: TGCGCCAGCAGCTTGGTTTCGATAGGACAGGGGAATTCACCCCTCCACTTT

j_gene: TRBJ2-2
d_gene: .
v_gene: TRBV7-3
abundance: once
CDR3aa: CASSLSPPTGELFF
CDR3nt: TGTGCCAGCAGTCTCTCCCCTCCCACCGGGGAGCTGTTTTTT

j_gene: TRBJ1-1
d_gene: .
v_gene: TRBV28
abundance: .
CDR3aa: CASSTSGTEAFF
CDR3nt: TGTGCCAGCAGTACCTCCGGGACTGAAGCTTTCTTT

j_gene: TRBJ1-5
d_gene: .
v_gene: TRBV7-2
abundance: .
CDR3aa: CASSFVGYRQPQHF
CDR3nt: TGTGCCAGCAGCTTCGTCGGATATCGACAGCCCCAGCATTTT

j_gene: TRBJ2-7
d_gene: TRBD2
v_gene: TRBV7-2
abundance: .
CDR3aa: CASSSGLAGELRYF
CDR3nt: TGTGCCAGCAGCTCGGGACTAGCGGGAGAGCTTCGGTACTTC

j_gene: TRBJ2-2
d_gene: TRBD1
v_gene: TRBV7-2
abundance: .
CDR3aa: CASSRQGADTGELFF
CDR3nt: TGTGCCAGCAGCCGACAGGGGGCCGACACCGGGGAGCTGTTTTTT

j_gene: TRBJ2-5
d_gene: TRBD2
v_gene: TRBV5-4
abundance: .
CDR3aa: CASSDPGLAGLPQYF
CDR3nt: TGTGCCAGCAGCGACCCGGGACTAGCGGGGTTACCCCAGTACTTC

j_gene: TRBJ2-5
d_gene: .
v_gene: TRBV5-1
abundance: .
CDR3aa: CASSLVGFGKTQYF
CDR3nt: TGCGCCAGCAGCTTGGTAGGGTTCGGGAAGACCCAGTACTTC

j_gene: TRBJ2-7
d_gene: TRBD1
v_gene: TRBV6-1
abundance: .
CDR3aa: CASSEIRTRQGYEQYF
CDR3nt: TGTGCCAGCAGTGAAATTCGGACGCGACAGGGTTACGAGCAGTACTTC

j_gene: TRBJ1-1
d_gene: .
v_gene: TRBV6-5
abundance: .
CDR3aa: CASSYLITGGAAEAFF
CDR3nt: TGTGCCAGCAGTTACTTAATTACAGGTGGCGCAGCTGAAGCTTTCTTT

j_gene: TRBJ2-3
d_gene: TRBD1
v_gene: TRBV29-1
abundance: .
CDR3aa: CSVAGTASTDTQYF
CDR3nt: TGCAGCGTTGCCGGGACAGCTAGCACAGATACGCAGTATTTT

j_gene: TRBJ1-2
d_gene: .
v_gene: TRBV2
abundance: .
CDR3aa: CASRTTGQSIGGYTF
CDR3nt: TGTGCCAGCAGAACTACGGGACAAAGTATAGGTGGCTACACCTTC

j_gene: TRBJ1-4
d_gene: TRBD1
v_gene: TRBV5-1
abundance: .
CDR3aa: CASSSGTGLEKLFF
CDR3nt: TGCGCCAGCAGCTCTGGGACAGGGCTGGAAAAACTGTTTTTT

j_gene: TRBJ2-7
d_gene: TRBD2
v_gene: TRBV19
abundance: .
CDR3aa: CASAVAGRAGGKYEQYF
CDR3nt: TGTGCCAGCGCGGTGGCAGGGCGAGCGGGAGGGAAATACGAGCAGTACTTC

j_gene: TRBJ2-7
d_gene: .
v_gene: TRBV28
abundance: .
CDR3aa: CASQASPPYEQYF
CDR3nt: TGTGCCAGCCAAGCGAGCCCACCCTACGAGCAGTACTTC

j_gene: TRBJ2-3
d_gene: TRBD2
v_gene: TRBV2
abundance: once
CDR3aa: CASSGGLAGFTDTQYF
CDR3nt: TGTGCCAGCAGTGGAGGACTAGCGGGGTTCACAGATACGCAGTATTTT

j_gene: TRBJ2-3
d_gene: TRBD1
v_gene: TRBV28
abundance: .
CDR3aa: CASSFATGGTDTQYF
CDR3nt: TGTGCCAGCAGTTTCGCTACAGGGGGCACAGATACGCAGTATTTT

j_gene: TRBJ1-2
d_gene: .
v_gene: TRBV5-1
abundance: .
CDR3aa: CASSLSSSSVDYGYTF
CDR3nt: TGCGCCAGCAGCTTGAGTTCATCCTCCGTCGACTATGGCTACACCTTC

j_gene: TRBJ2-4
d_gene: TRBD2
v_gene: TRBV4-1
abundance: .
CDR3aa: CASSQSVAGAGGNIQYF
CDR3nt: TGCGCCAGCAGCCAATCCGTAGCGGGCGCCGGGGGAAACATTCAGTACTTC